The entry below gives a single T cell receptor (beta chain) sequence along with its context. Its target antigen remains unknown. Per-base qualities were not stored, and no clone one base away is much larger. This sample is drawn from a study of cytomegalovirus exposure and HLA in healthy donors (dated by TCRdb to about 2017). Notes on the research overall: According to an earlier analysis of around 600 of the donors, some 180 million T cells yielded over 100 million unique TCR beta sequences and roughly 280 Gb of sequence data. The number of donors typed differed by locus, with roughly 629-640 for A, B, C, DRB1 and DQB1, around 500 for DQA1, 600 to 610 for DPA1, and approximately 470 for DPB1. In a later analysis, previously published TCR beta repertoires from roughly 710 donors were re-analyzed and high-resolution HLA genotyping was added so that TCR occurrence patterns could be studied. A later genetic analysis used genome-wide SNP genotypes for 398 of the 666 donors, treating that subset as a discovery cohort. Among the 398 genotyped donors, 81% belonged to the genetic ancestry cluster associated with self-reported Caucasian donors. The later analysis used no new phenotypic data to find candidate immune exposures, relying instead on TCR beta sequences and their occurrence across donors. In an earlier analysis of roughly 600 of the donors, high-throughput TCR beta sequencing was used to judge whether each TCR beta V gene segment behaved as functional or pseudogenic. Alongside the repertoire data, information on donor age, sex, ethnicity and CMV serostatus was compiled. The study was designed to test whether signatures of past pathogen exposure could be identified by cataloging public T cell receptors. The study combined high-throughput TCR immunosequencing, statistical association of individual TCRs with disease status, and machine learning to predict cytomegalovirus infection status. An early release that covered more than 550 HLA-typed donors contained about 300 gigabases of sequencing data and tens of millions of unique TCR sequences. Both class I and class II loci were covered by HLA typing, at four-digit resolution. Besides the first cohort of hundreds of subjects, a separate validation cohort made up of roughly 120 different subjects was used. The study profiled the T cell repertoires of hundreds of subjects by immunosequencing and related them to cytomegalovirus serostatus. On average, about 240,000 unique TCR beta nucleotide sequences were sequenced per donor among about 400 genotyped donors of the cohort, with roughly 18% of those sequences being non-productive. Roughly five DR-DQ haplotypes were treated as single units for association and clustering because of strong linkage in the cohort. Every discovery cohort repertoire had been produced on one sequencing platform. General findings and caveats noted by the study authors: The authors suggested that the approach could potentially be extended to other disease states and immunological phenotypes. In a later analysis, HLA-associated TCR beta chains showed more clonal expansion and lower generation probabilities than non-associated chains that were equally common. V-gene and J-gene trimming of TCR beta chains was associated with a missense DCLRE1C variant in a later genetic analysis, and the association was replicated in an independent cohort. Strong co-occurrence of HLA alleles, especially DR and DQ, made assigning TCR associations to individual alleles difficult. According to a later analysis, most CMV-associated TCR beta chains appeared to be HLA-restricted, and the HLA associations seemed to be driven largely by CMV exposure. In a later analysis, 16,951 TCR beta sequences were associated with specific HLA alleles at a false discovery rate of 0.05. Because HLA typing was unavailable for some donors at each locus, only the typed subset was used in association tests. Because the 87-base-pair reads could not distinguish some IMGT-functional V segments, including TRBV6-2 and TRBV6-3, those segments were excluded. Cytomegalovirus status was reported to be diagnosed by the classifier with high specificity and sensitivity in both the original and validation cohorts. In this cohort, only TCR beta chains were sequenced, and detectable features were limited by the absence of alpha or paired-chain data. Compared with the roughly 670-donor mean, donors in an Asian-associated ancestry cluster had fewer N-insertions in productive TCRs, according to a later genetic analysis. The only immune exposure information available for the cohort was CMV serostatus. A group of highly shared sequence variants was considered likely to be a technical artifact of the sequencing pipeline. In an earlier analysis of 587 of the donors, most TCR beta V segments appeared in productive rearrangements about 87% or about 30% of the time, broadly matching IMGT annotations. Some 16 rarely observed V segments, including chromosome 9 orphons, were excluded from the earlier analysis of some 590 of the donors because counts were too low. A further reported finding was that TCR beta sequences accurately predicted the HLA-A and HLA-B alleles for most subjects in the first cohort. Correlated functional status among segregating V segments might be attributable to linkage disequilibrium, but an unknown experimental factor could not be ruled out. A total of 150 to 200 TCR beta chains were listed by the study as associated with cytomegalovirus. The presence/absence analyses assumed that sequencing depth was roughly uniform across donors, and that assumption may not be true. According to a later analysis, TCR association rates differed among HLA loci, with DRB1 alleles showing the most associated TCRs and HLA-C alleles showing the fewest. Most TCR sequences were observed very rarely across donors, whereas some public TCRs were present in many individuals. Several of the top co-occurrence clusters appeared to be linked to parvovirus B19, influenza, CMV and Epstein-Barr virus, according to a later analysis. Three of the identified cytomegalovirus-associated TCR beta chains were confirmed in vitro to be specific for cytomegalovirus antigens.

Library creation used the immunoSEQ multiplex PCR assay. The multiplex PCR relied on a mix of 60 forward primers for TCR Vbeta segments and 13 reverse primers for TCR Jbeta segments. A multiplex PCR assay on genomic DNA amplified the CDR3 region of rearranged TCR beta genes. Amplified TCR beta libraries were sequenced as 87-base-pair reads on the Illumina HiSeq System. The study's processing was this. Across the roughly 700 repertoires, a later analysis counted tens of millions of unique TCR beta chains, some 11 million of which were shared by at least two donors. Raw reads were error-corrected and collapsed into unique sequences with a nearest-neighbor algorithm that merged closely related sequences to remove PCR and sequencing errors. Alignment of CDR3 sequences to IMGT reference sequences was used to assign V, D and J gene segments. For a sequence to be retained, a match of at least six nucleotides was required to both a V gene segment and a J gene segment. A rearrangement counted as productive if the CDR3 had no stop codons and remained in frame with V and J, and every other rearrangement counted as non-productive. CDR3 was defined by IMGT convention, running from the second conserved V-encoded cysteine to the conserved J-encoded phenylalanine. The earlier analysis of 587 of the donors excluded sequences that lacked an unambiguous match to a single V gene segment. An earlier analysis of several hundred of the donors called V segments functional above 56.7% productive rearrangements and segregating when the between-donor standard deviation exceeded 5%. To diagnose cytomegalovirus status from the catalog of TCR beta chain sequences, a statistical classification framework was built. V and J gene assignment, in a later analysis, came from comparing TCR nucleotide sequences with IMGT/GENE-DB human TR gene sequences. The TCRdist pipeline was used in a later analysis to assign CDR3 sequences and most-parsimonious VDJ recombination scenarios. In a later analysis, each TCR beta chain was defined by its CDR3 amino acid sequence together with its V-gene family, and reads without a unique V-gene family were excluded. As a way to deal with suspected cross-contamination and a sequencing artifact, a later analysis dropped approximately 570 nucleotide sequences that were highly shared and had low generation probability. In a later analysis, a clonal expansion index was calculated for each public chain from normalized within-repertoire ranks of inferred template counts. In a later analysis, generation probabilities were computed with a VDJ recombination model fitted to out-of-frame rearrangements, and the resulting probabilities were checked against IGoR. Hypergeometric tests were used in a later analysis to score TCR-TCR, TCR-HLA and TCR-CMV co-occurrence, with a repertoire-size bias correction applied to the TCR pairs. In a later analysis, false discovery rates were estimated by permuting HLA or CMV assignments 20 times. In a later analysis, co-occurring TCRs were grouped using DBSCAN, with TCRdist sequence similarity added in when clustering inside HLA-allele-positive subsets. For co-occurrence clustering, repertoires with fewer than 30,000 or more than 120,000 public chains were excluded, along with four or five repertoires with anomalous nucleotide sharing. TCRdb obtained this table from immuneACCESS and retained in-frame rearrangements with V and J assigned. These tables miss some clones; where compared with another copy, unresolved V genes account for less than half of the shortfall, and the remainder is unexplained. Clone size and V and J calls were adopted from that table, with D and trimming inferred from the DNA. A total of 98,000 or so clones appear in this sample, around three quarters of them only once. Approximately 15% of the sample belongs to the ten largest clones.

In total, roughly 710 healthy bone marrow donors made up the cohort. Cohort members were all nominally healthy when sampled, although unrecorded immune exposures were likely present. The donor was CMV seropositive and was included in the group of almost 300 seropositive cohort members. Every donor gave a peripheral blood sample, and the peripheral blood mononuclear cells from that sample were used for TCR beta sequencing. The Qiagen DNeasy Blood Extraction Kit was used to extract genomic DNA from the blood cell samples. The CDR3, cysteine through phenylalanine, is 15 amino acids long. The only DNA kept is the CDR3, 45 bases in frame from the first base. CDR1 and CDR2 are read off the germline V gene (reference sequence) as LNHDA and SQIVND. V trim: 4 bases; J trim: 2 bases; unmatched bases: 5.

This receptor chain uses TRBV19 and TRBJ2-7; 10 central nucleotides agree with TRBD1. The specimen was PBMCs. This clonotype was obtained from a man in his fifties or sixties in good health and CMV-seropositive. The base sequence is TGTGCCAGTAGTAGCACCGGGACAGGGGCCTACGAGCAGTACTTC. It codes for CASSSTGTGAYEQYF.